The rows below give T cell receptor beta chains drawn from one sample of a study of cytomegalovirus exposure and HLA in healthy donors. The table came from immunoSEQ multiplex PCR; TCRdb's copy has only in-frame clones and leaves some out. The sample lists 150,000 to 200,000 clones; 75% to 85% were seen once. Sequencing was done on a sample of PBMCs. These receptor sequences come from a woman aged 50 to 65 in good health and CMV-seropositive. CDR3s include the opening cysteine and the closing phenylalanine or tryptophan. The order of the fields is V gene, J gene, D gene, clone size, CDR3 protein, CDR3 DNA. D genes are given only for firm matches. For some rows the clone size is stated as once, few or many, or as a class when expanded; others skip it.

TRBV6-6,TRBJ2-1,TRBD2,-,CASSYSSGGSYNEQFF,TGTGCCAGCAGTTACTCTAGCGGGGGGTCCTACAATGAGCAGTTCTTC
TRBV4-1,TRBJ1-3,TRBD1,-,CASSQRQGSGNTIYF,TGCGCCAGCAGCCAACGACAGGGCAGCGGAAACACCATATATTTT
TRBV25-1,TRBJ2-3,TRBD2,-,CASSAPLRAGGRRDTQYF,TGTGCCAGCAGTGCCCCCCTGAGAGCGGGGGGGCGTCGGGATACGCAGTATTTT
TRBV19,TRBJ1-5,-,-,CASSSRHNQPQHF,TGTGCCAGTAGTAGCCGACACAATCAGCCCCAGCATTTT
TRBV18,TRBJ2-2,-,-,CASSPLRDSTITGELFF,TGTGCCAGCTCACCACTCAGGGACTCCACTATCACCGGGGAGCTGTTTTTT
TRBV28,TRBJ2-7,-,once,CASRGGFTYEQYF,TGTGCCAGCAGGGGGGGTTTTACCTACGAGCAGTACTTC
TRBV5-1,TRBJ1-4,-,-,CASSLSGRSNEKLFF,TGCGCCAGCAGCTTGTCCGGGAGGTCTAATGAAAAACTGTTTTTT
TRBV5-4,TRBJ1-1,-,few,CASSLFEGTEAFF,TGTGCCAGCAGCTTATTTGAGGGCACTGAAGCTTTCTTT
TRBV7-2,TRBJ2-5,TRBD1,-,CASSLDRGQETQYF,TGTGCCAGCAGCTTAGACAGGGGCCAAGAGACCCAGTACTTC
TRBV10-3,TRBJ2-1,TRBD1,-,CATWTGQGEQFF,TGTGCCACCTGGACAGGTCAGGGTGAGCAGTTCTTC
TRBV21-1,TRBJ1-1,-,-,CASSKGEMRQNTEAFF,TGTGCCAGCAGCAAAGGGGAGATGAGGCAGAACACTGAAGCTTTCTTT
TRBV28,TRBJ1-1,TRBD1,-,CASSRARGPGGTEAFF,TGTGCCAGCAGTCGCGCCAGGGGGCCCGGGGGAACTGAAGCTTTCTTT
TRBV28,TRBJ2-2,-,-,CASSLGGSGGGELFF,TGTGCCAGCAGTTTGGGGGGATCCGGTGGCGGGGAGCTGTTTTTT
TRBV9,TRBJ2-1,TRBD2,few,CASSVGLADRMDEQFF,TGTGCCAGCAGCGTTGGGCTAGCGGACCGGATGGATGAGCAGTTCTTC
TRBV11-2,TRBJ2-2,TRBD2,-,CASSLGGGGELFF,TGTGCCAGCAGCTTAGGGGGGGGTGGGGAGCTGTTTTTT
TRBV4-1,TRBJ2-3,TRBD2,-,CASSQGPSGTDRDTQYF,TGCGCCAGCAGCCAAGGCCCTAGCGGGACAGATAGAGATACGCAGTATTTT
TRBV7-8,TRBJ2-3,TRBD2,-,CASSLRTSGSRDTQYF,TGTGCCAGCAGCTTGAGGACTAGCGGGAGTAGAGATACGCAGTATTTT
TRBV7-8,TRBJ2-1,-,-,CASSLIPGQRYNEQFF,TGTGCCAGCAGCTTAATCCCCGGACAGAGATACAATGAGCAGTTCTTC
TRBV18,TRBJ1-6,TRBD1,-,CASSLGQSISPLHF,TGTGCCAGCTCACTGGGACAGAGTATCTCACCCCTCCACTTT
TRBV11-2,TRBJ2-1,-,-,CASSLGGRGHYNEQFF,TGTGCCAGCAGCTTAGGAGGTAGGGGCCATTACAATGAGCAGTTCTTC
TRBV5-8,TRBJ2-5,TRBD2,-,CASSLAGGPRETQYF,TGTGCCAGCAGCCTAGCGGGAGGGCCTCGGGAGACCCAGTACTTC
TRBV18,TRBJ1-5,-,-,CASSPNFSGDQPQHF,TGTGCCAGCTCACCCAATTTTTCAGGGGATCAGCCCCAGCATTTT
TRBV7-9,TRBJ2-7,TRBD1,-,CSSSYRPGQSSYEQYF,TGTTCCAGCAGCTATAGGCCGGGACAGAGCTCCTACGAGCAGTACTTC
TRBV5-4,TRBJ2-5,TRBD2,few,CASSLGASGNQETQYF,TGTGCCAGCAGCTTGGGAGCTAGCGGGAATCAAGAGACCCAGTACTTC
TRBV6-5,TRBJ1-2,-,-,CASSYSHLLVNFGYTF,TGTGCCAGCAGTTACTCCCACCTCCTAGTTAATTTTGGCTACACCTTC
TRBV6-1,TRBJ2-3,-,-,CASSLLANTDTQYF,TGTGCCAGCAGCCTGCTAGCGAACACAGATACGCAGTATTTT
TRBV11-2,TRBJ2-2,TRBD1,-,CASSSPLRTGGTGELFF,TGTGCCAGCAGCTCCCCGCTGAGGACAGGGGGAACCGGGGAGCTGTTTTTT
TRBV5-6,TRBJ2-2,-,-,CASSLSGPGWVTGELFF,TGTGCCAGCAGCTTATCCGGTCCAGGGTGGGTCACCGGGGAGCTGTTTTTT
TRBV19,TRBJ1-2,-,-,CASSPGYGYTF,TGTGCCAGTAGTCCAGGGTACGGCTACACCTTC
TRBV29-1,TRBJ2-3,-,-,CSVDSQGTDTQYF,TGCAGCGTTGACTCGCAGGGGACAGATACGCAGTATTTT
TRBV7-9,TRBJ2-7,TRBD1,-,CASGGQGADEQYF,TGTGCCAGCGGCGGACAGGGGGCCGACGAGCAGTACTTC
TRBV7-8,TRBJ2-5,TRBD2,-,CASSQRLAAYQETQYF,TGTGCCAGCAGCCAAAGACTAGCGGCGTACCAAGAGACCCAGTACTTC
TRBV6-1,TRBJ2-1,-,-,CASRQSWTRRNEQFF,TGTGCCAGCAGACAAAGCTGGACTCGACGAAATGAGCAGTTCTTC
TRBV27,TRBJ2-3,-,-,CASRPWGVGTTDTQYF,TGTGCCAGCAGACCGTGGGGAGTCGGAACCACAGATACGCAGTATTTT
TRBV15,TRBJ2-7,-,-,CATSRGGGSYEQYF,TGTGCCACCAGCAGAGGAGGCGGCTCCTACGAGCAGTACTTC
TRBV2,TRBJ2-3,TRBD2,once,CASGLAGVTDTQYF,TGTGCCAGCGGACTAGCGGGAGTAACAGATACGCAGTATTTT
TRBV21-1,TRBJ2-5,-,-,CASSLLAPRETQYF,TGTGCCAGCAGCCTACTAGCCCCCAGAGAGACCCAGTACTTC
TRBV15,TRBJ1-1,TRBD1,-,CATSRTGQKNTEAFF,TGTGCCACCAGCAGGACGGGACAGAAGAACACTGAAGCTTTCTTT
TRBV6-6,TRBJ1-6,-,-,CASTLQGGYNSPLHF,TGTGCCAGCACCCTCCAGGGAGGGTACAATTCACCCCTCCACTTT
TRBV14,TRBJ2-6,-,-,CASSSRGALFRSGANVLTF,TGTGCCAGCAGCAGCCGGGGAGCCCTTTTCCGATCTGGGGCCAACGTCCTGACTTTC
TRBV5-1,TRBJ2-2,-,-,CASSNQTATGELFF,TGCGCCAGCAGTAACCAAACAGCCACCGGGGAGCTGTTTTTT
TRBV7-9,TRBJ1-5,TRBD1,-,CSSSLGGQEYYSNQPQHF,TGTTCCAGCAGCTTAGGGGGCCAGGAGTATTATAGCAATCAGCCCCAGCATTTT
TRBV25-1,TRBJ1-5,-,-,CASSSGGAGSNNQPQHF,TGTGCCAGCAGTTCCGGTGGGGCAGGGTCCAACAATCAGCCCCAGCATTTT
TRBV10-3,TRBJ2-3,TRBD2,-,CAISGSSGGATDTQYF,TGTGCCATCAGTGGCTCTAGCGGAGGGGCCACAGATACGCAGTATTTT
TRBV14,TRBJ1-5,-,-,CASSRTGNNQPQHF,TGTGCCAGCAGCCGGACCGGGAACAATCAGCCCCAGCATTTT
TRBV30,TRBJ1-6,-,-,CAWSGDINSPLHF,TGTGCCTGGAGTGGGGACATTAATTCACCCCTCCACTTT
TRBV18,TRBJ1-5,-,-,CASSPLDTQLPQPQHF,TGTGCCAGCTCACCACTGGACACACAGCTTCCTCAGCCCCAGCATTTT
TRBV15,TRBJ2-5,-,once,CATSRGVEETQYF,TGTGCCACCTCCCGCGGGGTAGAAGAGACCCAGTACTTC